This TCR beta chain was identified in a study of T cell clusters in autoimmune cytopenias. General study findings and limits: No experiment has yet validated the function of the T cell clusters defined in silico. Primary autoimmune cytopenia patients appeared to lack physiological T cell clusters present in healthy donors. TRB repertoire shifts in secondary cytopenia and chronic lymphocytic leukemia mostly reflected lymphoma, not autoimmunity. Compared with active autoimmune hepatitis patients, healthy donors showed about 2.8-fold more exclusive TRB clusters.

TRB was amplified from roughly 250 ng of peripheral blood genomic DNA per sample. Germline lookup yields CDR1 MNHEY and CDR2 SVGAGI. The CDR3 totals 16 residues. Points on this clonotype: Its matching antigen is unknown.

Multiplex touch-down PCR amplified TRB using TRB-A and TRB-B pools in one tube. TCRdb reprocessed the multiplex PCR reads, keeping one entry per CDR3 protein, no DNA. This table lists some 8,300 distinct CDR3 sequences. Sequences were obtained from peripheral blood. This chain uses TRBV6-5 with TRBJ2-7; TCRdb indicates TRBD2, and absent DNA this call remains unverified. This sequence was found in a human donor with an autoimmune cytopenia or autoimmune hepatitis (not recorded which). The CDR3 is CASSTRRRLAGDEQYF.